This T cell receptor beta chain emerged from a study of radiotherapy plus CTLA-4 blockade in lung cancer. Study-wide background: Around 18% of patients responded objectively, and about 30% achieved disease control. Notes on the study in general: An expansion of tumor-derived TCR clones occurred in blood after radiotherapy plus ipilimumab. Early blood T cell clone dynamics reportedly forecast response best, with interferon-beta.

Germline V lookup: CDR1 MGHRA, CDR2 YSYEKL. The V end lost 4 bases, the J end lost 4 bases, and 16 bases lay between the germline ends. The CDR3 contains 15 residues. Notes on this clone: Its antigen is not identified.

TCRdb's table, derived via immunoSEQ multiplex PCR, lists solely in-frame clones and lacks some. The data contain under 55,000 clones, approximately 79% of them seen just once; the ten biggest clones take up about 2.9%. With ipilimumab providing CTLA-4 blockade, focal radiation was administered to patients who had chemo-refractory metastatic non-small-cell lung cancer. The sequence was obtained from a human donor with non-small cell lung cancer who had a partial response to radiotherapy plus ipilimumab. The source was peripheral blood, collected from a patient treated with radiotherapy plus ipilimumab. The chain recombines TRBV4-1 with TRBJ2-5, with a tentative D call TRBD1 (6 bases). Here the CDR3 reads CASSRPGQEGETQYF. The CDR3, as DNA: TGCGCCAGCAGCCGGCCGGGACAAGAGGGAGAGACCCAGTACTTC.